A selection of T cell receptor beta chains follows, all from one sample in a study of cytotoxic CD8 clonotypes in ibrutinib-treated CLL. Only in-frame clones appear in the TCRdb table, and some are missing; sequencing was by immunoSEQ multiplex PCR. The sample lists approximately 100,000 clones, roughly three quarters occurring once. The sample consisted of PBMCs, taken after 24 months of ibrutinib treatment. Receptor source: a human donor with chronic lymphocytic leukemia. Both conserved end residues are part of each CDR3. The D gene is left open where the match is weak. Clone size is shown for a subset of rows, as once, few, many or a class of expanded clone.

j_call,d_call,v_call,clone_size,cdr3_nt,cdr3_aa
TRBJ1-2,NA,TRBV4-2,few,TGTGCCAGCAGCCAAGATATGGGTATTCCCAACTATGGCTACACCTTC,CASSQDMGIPNYGYTF
TRBJ1-2,NA,TRBV5-5,NA,TGTGCCAGCAGTTATGACAGCAACTATGGCTACACCTTC,CASSYDSNYGYTF
TRBJ2-7,NA,TRBV6-6,NA,TGTGCCATCAGAGTTGACAGGACAGCCTCCTACGAGCAGTACTTC,CAIRVDRTASYEQYF
TRBJ1-1,TRBD1,TRBV19,NA,TGTGCCAGCCGGGACAGGGACACTGAAGCTTTCTTT,CASRDRDTEAFF
TRBJ1-1,NA,TRBV11-3,NA,TGTGCCAGCAGCTTAGGCGGCCTCATGAACACTGAAGCTTTCTTT,CASSLGGLMNTEAFF
TRBJ1-5,NA,TRBV10-3,NA,TGTGCCATCAGTGAGCAAGGGGGTAATCAGCCCCAGCATTTT,CAISEQGGNQPQHF
TRBJ2-3,NA,TRBV18,NA,TGTGCCAGCTCTCCCCCTAGGCGAGATACGCAGTATTTT,CASSPPRRDTQYF
TRBJ1-4,NA,TRBV18,NA,TGTGCCAGCTCACCCATAAATAATGAAAAACTGTTTTTT,CASSPINNEKLFF
TRBJ2-1,TRBD1,TRBV9,few,TGTGCCAGCAGCGGGACAGGGGGCCTCCACAATGAGCAGTTCTTC,CASSGTGGLHNEQFF
TRBJ2-5,NA,TRBV5-4,NA,TGTGCCAGCAGCCAGAGTTTTCTCCCATGGACCCAGTACTTC,CASSQSFLPWTQYF
TRBJ2-3,NA,TRBV5-5,NA,TGTGCCAGCGTGGACAGCTACACAGATACGCAGTATTTT,CASVDSYTDTQYF
TRBJ2-3,TRBD2,TRBV6-4,NA,TGTGCCAGCAGTGACTCGGGCGGGAGAGGAGCAGATACGCAGTATTTT,CASSDSGGRGADTQYF
TRBJ2-1,NA,TRBV10-3,NA,TGTGCCATCAGCGTGAATGGGGACAATGAGCAGTTCTTC,CAISVNGDNEQFF
TRBJ1-1,NA,TRBV6-5,NA,TGTGCCAGCAGTTATGGGCCAGGGTGGGGGACTGAAGCTTTCTTT,CASSYGPGWGTEAFF
TRBJ1-6,NA,TRBV5-1,NA,TGCGCCAGCAGCTTGGTTCCAGGGGCCGTGGTTTATAATTCACCCCTCCACTTT,CASSLVPGAVVYNSPLHF
TRBJ2-1,TRBD1,TRBV7-3,NA,TGTGCCAGCAGCTCCCGGGACAGCCTTAACAATGAGCAGTTCTTC,CASSSRDSLNNEQFF
TRBJ2-7,TRBD1,TRBV7-2,NA,TGTGCCAGCAGCTTTACCGCGGGACAGGGGTCCCCCTTCTCCTACGAGCAGTACTTC,CASSFTAGQGSPFSYEQYF
TRBJ2-3,NA,TRBV10-3,once,TGTGCCATCAGTGAACAGAAGCGTAGATCGGGAGATACGCAGTATTTT,CAISEQKRRSGDTQYF
TRBJ1-6,TRBD1,TRBV5-1,NA,TGCGCCAGCGCCCCTGGGCAGGGGGCTGTCTATAATTCACCCCTCCACTTT,CASAPGQGAVYNSPLHF
TRBJ2-7,NA,TRBV28,few,TGTGCCAGCATCGGTTCTCGGGGATTCTACGAGCAGTACTTC,CASIGSRGFYEQYF
TRBJ2-1,TRBD1,TRBV25-1,few,TGTGCCAGCAGTGATGTCGGGGACGCGAGACAGGGGGCCGGTGAGCAGTTCTTC,CASSDVGDARQGAGEQFF
TRBJ2-7,NA,TRBV6-1,NA,TGTGCCAGCAGTGAGTTAGTCCCGAGCTCCTACGAGCAGTACTTC,CASSELVPSSYEQYF
TRBJ1-1,NA,TRBV10-3,NA,TGTGCCATCAGTCAGACAGGTCTTAACACTGAAGCTTTCTTT,CAISQTGLNTEAFF
TRBJ1-5,NA,TRBV27,few,TGTGCCAGTTGGGGGACCGACATTTTGAATCAGCCCCAGCATTTT,CASWGTDILNQPQHF
TRBJ2-3,NA,TRBV6-6,NA,TGTGCCAGCAGCCGAACACACACAGATACGCAGTATTTT,CASSRTHTDTQYF
TRBJ2-6,NA,TRBV7-2,NA,TGTGCCAGCAGCTTAGCCGGACCTGGGGCCAACGTCCTGACTTTC,CASSLAGPGANVLTF
TRBJ1-2,NA,TRBV28,NA,TGTGCCAGCAGCCCTCTTTTAAGGATTAACTATGGCTACACCTTC,CASSPLLRINYGYTF
TRBJ1-2,TRBD1,TRBV11-2,NA,TGTGCCAGCAGCCCGATAGGGACAGGGGCAAACTATGGCTACACCTTC,CASSPIGTGANYGYTF
TRBJ1-2,NA,TRBV10-3,NA,TGTGCCATCACCTCAGCCCTGCACTATGGCTACACCTTC,CAITSALHYGYTF
TRBJ1-2,NA,TRBV2,NA,TGTGCCAGCAGCTTAGACGGGAACTATGGCTACACCTTC,CASSLDGNYGYTF
TRBJ2-1,TRBD2,TRBV18,NA,TGTGCCAGCTCTCCGGCTAGCGGGAGTCCCGATGAGCAGTTCTTC,CASSPASGSPDEQFF
TRBJ1-1,NA,TRBV4-2,few,TGTGCCAGCAGCCTCGCGGACGGGGGGAACACTGAAGCTTTCTTT,CASSLADGGNTEAFF
TRBJ1-1,NA,TRBV27,few,TGTGCCAGCAGGACGACAGCTGCGAACACTGAAGCTTTCTTT,CASRTTAANTEAFF
TRBJ1-3,NA,TRBV15,NA,TGTGCCACCAGCAGAGATTTAGGAAACACCATATATTTT,CATSRDLGNTIYF
TRBJ2-4,NA,TRBV19,NA,TGTGCCAGTAGTATCTCTTACAGGGTGGACAAAAACATTCAGTACTTC,CASSISYRVDKNIQYF
TRBJ2-7,NA,TRBV19,NA,TGTGCCAGTAGTATGACGCGGCACTACGAGCAGTACTTC,CASSMTRHYEQYF
TRBJ2-5,NA,TRBV5-1,NA,TGCGCCAGCAGCTTGGGAGGAGACCAAGAGACCCAGTACTTC,CASSLGGDQETQYF
TRBJ2-1,NA,TRBV5-1,once,TGCGCCAGCAGCTTGTCACCCGGAGGGCCGGATGAGCAGTTCTTC,CASSLSPGGPDEQFF
TRBJ1-1,TRBD1,TRBV10-3,once,TGTGCCACCCAAAAACAGGGGGCTTCGGGAGAAGCTTTCTTT,CATQKQGASGEAFF
TRBJ2-6,NA,TRBV9,NA,TGTGCCAGCAGCGTCGGTGACTCTGGGGCCAACGTCCTGACTTTC,CASSVGDSGANVLTF
TRBJ1-1,NA,TRBV18,NA,TGTGCCAGCTCGCAGGGTTTGAACACTGAAGCTTTCTTT,CASSQGLNTEAFF
TRBJ1-6,TRBD1,TRBV28,NA,TGTGCCAGCAGCCCACTCGGGACAGTTGCTTTTAATTCACCCCTCCACTTT,CASSPLGTVAFNSPLHF
TRBJ2-2,NA,TRBV10-3,NA,TGTGCCATCAGTGAGGGCCAGAACACCGGGGAGCTGTTTTTT,CAISEGQNTGELFF
TRBJ2-1,TRBD2,TRBV7-2,NA,TGTGCCAGCAGCCCCGGGGCGGGAGTAGGAAATGAGCAGTTCTTC,CASSPGAGVGNEQFF
TRBJ1-1,NA,TRBV21-1,NA,TGTGCCAGCAGCTGGGGATCAAGGGGGCTGTTGAGGACTGAAGCTTTCTTT,CASSWGSRGLLRTEAFF
TRBJ1-1,TRBD1,TRBV27,NA,TGTGCCAGCGGGTCAAGACAGGGGTACGCTGAAGCTTTCTTT,CASGSRQGYAEAFF